The rows below give T cell receptor beta chains drawn from one sample of a study of blood T cells in healthy people across ages. Using its own MiXCR run on the 5' RACE reads, TCRdb lists one record per CDR3 protein. The sample includes roughly 1,300,000 distinct CDR3 sequences, around 55% of them seen just once. Sequencing was performed on blood. Receptors were obtained from a man between 18 and 35 years old in good health. Both conserved end residues are part of each CDR3. Each record gives: CDR3 protein, CDR3 DNA, clone size, V gene, D gene, J gene. D genes are given only for firm matches. Expanded clones are given a class, and other clones once, few, many or no size at all.

CDR3aa: CASSQPSRGARSQDYGYTF; CDR3nt: TGCGCCAGCAGCCAACCTAGCAGGGGCGCGAGGAGTCAGGACTATGGCTACACCTTC; abundance: .; v_gene: TRBV4-1; d_gene: .; j_gene: TRBJ1-2
CDR3aa: CASPISQGFAEAFF; CDR3nt: TGCGCCAGCCCTATTTCTCAGGGATTCGCTGAAGCTTTCTTT; abundance: .; v_gene: TRBV6-1; d_gene: .; j_gene: TRBJ1-1
CDR3aa: CASSYPRTPTDTQYF; CDR3nt: TGTGCCAGCAGTTACCCGAGGACTCCCACAGATACGCAGTATTTT; abundance: once; v_gene: TRBV6-6; d_gene: .; j_gene: TRBJ2-3
CDR3aa: CASSLLFMGQGRSEKLFF; CDR3nt: TGCGCCAGCAGCTTGTTATTTATGGGGCAGGGCAGGAGCGAAAAACTGTTTTTT; abundance: .; v_gene: TRBV5-1; d_gene: .; j_gene: TRBJ1-4
CDR3aa: CASSQVGAGVKDTQYF; CDR3nt: TGCGCCAGCAGCCAAGTGGGAGCGGGGGTCAAAGATACGCAGTATTTT; abundance: .; v_gene: TRBV4-1; d_gene: TRBD2; j_gene: TRBJ2-3
CDR3aa: CASSSPRVNEGAGANVLTF; CDR3nt: TGTGCCAGCAGTTCACCTCGAGTTAACGAGGGTGCTGGGGCCAACGTCCTGACTTTC; abundance: .; v_gene: TRBV27; d_gene: .; j_gene: TRBJ2-6
CDR3aa: CASSPRAGERNEQFF; CDR3nt: TGTGCCAGCAGCCCCCGGGCAGGGGAGCGAAATGAGCAGTTCTTC; abundance: .; v_gene: TRBV6-2/TRBV6-3; d_gene: .; j_gene: TRBJ2-1
CDR3aa: CASSTGTGRNIQYF; CDR3nt: TGTGCCAGCAGTACCGGGACAGGGCGAAACATTCAGTACTTC; abundance: few; v_gene: TRBV2; d_gene: TRBD1; j_gene: TRBJ2-4
CDR3aa: CSWGDTQYF; CDR3nt: TGCAGTTGGGGGGATACGCAGTATTTT; abundance: .; v_gene: TRBV20-1; d_gene: .; j_gene: TRBJ2-3
CDR3aa: CSAFGTAYEQYF; CDR3nt: TGCAGTGCGTTTGGGACAGCGTACGAGCAGTACTTC; abundance: few; v_gene: TRBV20-1; d_gene: TRBD1; j_gene: TRBJ2-7
CDR3aa: CASSFSRLPRSAQRRDTDTQYF; CDR3nt: TGTGCCAGCAGTTTTTCCCGCCTTCCTCGTAGCGCCCAGAGGCGGGACACAGATACGCAGTATTTT; abundance: .; v_gene: TRBV12-3/TRBV12-4; d_gene: .; j_gene: TRBJ2-3
CDR3aa: CASSRTSTNTGELFF; CDR3nt: TGTGCCAGCTCTAGGACTTCAACGAACACCGGGGAGCTGTTTTTT; abundance: .; v_gene: TRBV6-2/TRBV6-3; d_gene: .; j_gene: TRBJ2-2
CDR3aa: CASSQVGGTSYNEQFF; CDR3nt: TGTGCCAGCAGCCAAGTGGGCGGGACCTCCTACAATGAGCAGTTCTTC; abundance: .; v_gene: TRBV14; d_gene: .; j_gene: TRBJ2-1
CDR3aa: CATSRRLEKLFF; CDR3nt: TGTGCCACCAGCCGAAGACTCGAAAAACTGTTTTTT; abundance: .; v_gene: TRBV15; d_gene: .; j_gene: TRBJ1-4
CDR3aa: CASSQVRPLEQYF; CDR3nt: TGCGCCAGCAGCCAAGTCCGGCCGCTAGAGCAGTACTTC; abundance: .; v_gene: TRBV4-1; d_gene: .; j_gene: TRBJ2-7
CDR3aa: CSARQGGSLNEQYF; CDR3nt: TGCAGTGCTAGGCAGGGCGGTAGTCTCAATGAGCAGTACTTC; abundance: .; v_gene: TRBV20-1; d_gene: .; j_gene: TRBJ2-7
CDR3aa: CASSPGTGGYYGYTF; CDR3nt: TGTGCCAGCAGCCCCGGGACAGGGGGTTACTATGGCTACACCTTC; abundance: .; v_gene: TRBV16; d_gene: TRBD1; j_gene: TRBJ1-2
CDR3aa: CASSLEGTFDNEQFF; CDR3nt: TGTGCCAGCAGTTTAGAGGGAACTTTCGACAATGAGCAGTTCTTC; abundance: once; v_gene: TRBV12-3/TRBV12-4; d_gene: .; j_gene: TRBJ2-1
CDR3aa: CASSLVKGGAWDYEQYF; CDR3nt: TGTGCCAGCAGCTTAGTCAAAGGGGGCGCGTGGGACTACGAGCAGTACTTC; abundance: .; v_gene: TRBV7-9; d_gene: TRBD1; j_gene: TRBJ2-7
CDR3aa: CSARITARKETQYF; CDR3nt: TGCAGTGCTAGAATCACAGCAAGAAAAGAGACCCAGTACTTC; abundance: .; v_gene: TRBV20-1; d_gene: .; j_gene: TRBJ2-5
CDR3aa: CASSIGLAETQFF; CDR3nt: TGTGCCAGCAGCATCGGACTAGCCGAGACCCAGTTCTTC; abundance: .; v_gene: TRBV7-8; d_gene: TRBD2; j_gene: TRBJ2-1
CDR3aa: CAWSAYFSIAGDPLAKNIQYF; CDR3nt: TGTGCCTGGAGTGCCTACTTCTCGATAGCGGGAGACCCTTTAGCCAAAAACATTCAGTACTTC; abundance: .; v_gene: TRBV30; d_gene: TRBD2; j_gene: TRBJ2-4
CDR3aa: CASSPGTSGASQETQYF; CDR3nt: TGTGCCAGCAGTCCGGGGACTAGCGGAGCCTCACAGGAGACCCAGTACTTC; abundance: .; v_gene: TRBV27; d_gene: TRBD2; j_gene: TRBJ2-5
CDR3aa: CSVLGGEGSNLYGYTF; CDR3nt: TGCAGCGTTCTTGGAGGGGAAGGGTCGAACCTCTATGGCTACACCTTC; abundance: .; v_gene: TRBV29-1; d_gene: .; j_gene: TRBJ1-2
CDR3aa: CASSLEAAMGEKLFF; CDR3nt: TGTGCCAGCAGCTTAGAGGCGGCTATGGGAGAAAAACTGTTTTTT; abundance: .; v_gene: TRBV7-9; d_gene: .; j_gene: TRBJ1-4
CDR3aa: CASSSRQTGGLFF; CDR3nt: TGTGCCAGCTCATCTAGACAGACCGGGGGGCTGTTTTTT; abundance: .; v_gene: TRBV18; d_gene: .; j_gene: TRBJ2-2
CDR3aa: CASSQGAGEKDTQYF; CDR3nt: TGTGCCAGCAGTCAAGGAGCGGGGGAGAAAGATACGCAGTATTTT; abundance: once; v_gene: TRBV12-3/TRBV12-4; d_gene: TRBD2; j_gene: TRBJ2-3
CDR3aa: CASSLGPQAIQETQYF; CDR3nt: TGCGCCAGCAGCTTGGGCCCACAGGCAATCCAAGAGACCCAGTACTTC; abundance: .; v_gene: TRBV5-1; d_gene: .; j_gene: TRBJ2-5
CDR3aa: CASSLWGRRGRTQYF; CDR3nt: TGTGCCAGCAGTTTATGGGGGAGGCGCGGACGGACGCAGTATTTT; abundance: .; v_gene: TRBV27; d_gene: .; j_gene: TRBJ2-3
CDR3aa: CACFRAELGEQFF; CDR3nt: TGTGCCTGTTTTAGAGCGGAGCTCGGTGAGCAGTTCTTC; abundance: .; v_gene: TRBV30; d_gene: .; j_gene: TRBJ2-1
CDR3aa: CASSEAGPGTDTQYF; CDR3nt: TGTGCCAGCAGTGAAGCAGGCCCGGGCACAGATACGCAGTATTTT; abundance: .; v_gene: TRBV6-1; d_gene: .; j_gene: TRBJ2-3